These 22 T cell receptor beta chains originate from one sample sequenced in a study of blood T cell repertoires in COVID-19. Sequenced by immunoSEQ multiplex PCR; TCRdb stores in-frame clones only, minus some. The sample yields fewer than 65,000 clones, around 80% seen once. The sequenced sample consisted of peripheral blood. These receptors originate from a man in his 70s with acute or convalescent COVID-19.

The chain joins TRBV13 to TRBJ2-3, with 15 positions matching TRBD2. With 5 bases clipped from V and 1 base from J, the junction kept 4 bases outside the gene matches. The germline V gene encodes CDR1 PRHDT and CDR2 FYEKMQ (reference sequence). CDR3 length: 17 amino acids. This chain's CDR3 is CASSPGLAGGGTDTQYF. CDR3 coding DNA: TGTGCCAGCAGCCCGGGACTAGCGGGAGGAGGCACAGATACGCAGTATTTT.

The rearrangement uses TRBV3-1 (or the pseudogene TRBV3-2) and TRBJ1-1; 7 bases are shared with TRBD1. V trimming: 2 bases; J trimming: 5 bases; junction bases outside the gene matches: 5. The CDR3 spans 14 residues. Germline V gives CDR1 LGHDT, CDR2 YNNKEL (reference sequence). CDR3 sequence: CASSQNRGGTEAFF. The CDR3, as DNA: TGTGCCAGCAGCCAAAACAGGGGCGGGACTGAAGCTTTCTTT.

The rearrangement uses TRBV2 and TRBJ1-1, with 7 nucleotides matching TRBD1. The V gene end was trimmed by 5 bases and the J gene end by 3 bases; junction bases not matched to a gene: 3. This CDR3 comprises 13 residues. Germline V lookup: CDR1 SNHLY, CDR2 FYNNEI. CDR3 in amino acids: CASSLDRDTEAFF. Here the CDR3 DNA reads TGTGCCAGCAGTCTCGACAGGGACACTGAAGCTTTCTTT.

This chain connects TRBV5-1 to TRBJ2-7; TRBD2 aligns across 10 bases. The CDR3 totals 16 residues. Germline V gene sequence: CDR1 SGHRS, CDR2 YFSETQ. Unmatched junction bases numbered 5, after V lost 2 bases and J lost 0 bases. This chain's CDR3 is CASSFESGGASYEQYF. The CDR3 DNA reads as TGCGCCAGCAGCTTTGAAAGCGGGGGGGCCTCCTACGAGCAGTACTTC.

The chain links TRBV3-1 (or the pseudogene TRBV3-2) to TRBJ2-1; 10 bases fit TRBD2. This CDR3 region has 17 residues. V shed 4 bases, J shed 0 bases, and the junction held 6 bases outside the gene matches. Germline V gene sequence: CDR1 LGHDT, CDR2 YNNKEL (reference sequence). Written as DNA, the CDR3 is TGTGCCAGCAGCCCGACGAGCGGGGGGGCCTCCTACAATGAGCAGTTCTTC. Translated, it gives CASSPTSGGASYNEQFF.

The chain carries TRBV29-1 and TRBJ2-5; 8 nucleotides line up with TRBD2. The CDR3 covers 12 residues. J was trimmed by 4 bases and V by 5 bases; bases with no gene match: 3. Germline lookup yields CDR1 SQVTM and CDR2 ANQGSEA. The CDR3 DNA reads TGCAGCGTTTCGGGGGGGCCAGAGACCCAGTACTTC. It yields the protein CSVSGGPETQYF.

This chain links TRBV29-1 with TRBJ2-7, with D possibly TRBD1 on 5 matching bases. Trimming took 1 base from V and 4 from J, leaving 8 bases between them. Germline V gives CDR1 SQVTM, CDR2 ANQGSEA. The CDR3 contains 12 residues. CDR3 bases: TGCAGCGTTGAAGGTCAGGGATACGAGCAGTACTTC. It yields the protein CSVEGQGYEQYF.

The CDR3 protein is CASSPGQGYTEAFF. CDR3 sequence (DNA): TGTGCCAGCAGCCCAGGACAGGGCTACACTGAAGCTTTCTTT. V gene TRBV28 combines with J gene TRBJ1-1; TRBD1 matches at 8 bases. The CDR3 runs 14 residues. V trimming: 6 bases; J trimming: 3 bases; junction bases outside the gene matches: 6. The germline V gene has CDR1 MDHEN and CDR2 SYDVKM.

This clone was detected once. This chain uses TRBV3-1 (or the pseudogene TRBV3-2) with TRBJ1-1; D is undetermined. V lost 3 bases, J lost 8 bases, and 7 bases lay in between. CDR1 LGHDT and CDR2 YNNKEL come from the germline V gene (reference sequence). The CDR3 consists of 11 residues. The CDR3 sequence: CASSHRVEAFF. CDR3 DNA: TGTGCCAGCAGCCACCGCGTAGAAGCTTTCTTT.

The V and J genes are TRBV7-9 and TRBJ2-1; 9 bases match TRBD2. Trimming took 3 bases from V and 2 from J; bases not matched to a gene: 5. The CDR3 consists of 16 residues. Per germline, CDR1 SEHNR and CDR2 FQNEAQ (reference sequence). CDR3 DNA: TGTGCCAGCAGCTTCCGGGCTAGCGGGGCCTACAATGAGCAGTTCTTC. It encodes CASSFRASGAYNEQFF.

The chain joins TRBV6-1 to TRBJ1-2; the D is unclear. V lost 2 bases to trimming and J lost 0 bases, with 10 bases between them. This CDR3 comprises 15 residues. Germline assignment: CDR1 MNHNS and CDR2 SASEGT. CDR3 protein: CASSETPEANYGYTF. For the CDR3, the DNA is TGTGCCAGCAGTGAAACCCCAGAAGCTAACTATGGCTACACCTTC.

This rearrangement joins TRBV7-8 to TRBJ2-7; TRBD2 aligns across 9 bases. This CDR3 is 15 amino acids long. CDR1 is SGHVS and CDR2 is FQNEAQ in the germline V gene. The junction had 4 bases not matched to a gene; V was cut back by 1 base and J by 3 bases. The CDR3 is CASSLVAGEGYEQYF. CDR3 sequence (DNA): TGTGCCAGCAGCTTAGTAGCGGGAGAGGGCTACGAGCAGTACTTC.

This clone occurred many times. The chain employs TRBV18 and TRBJ2-6; TRBD2 might be the D (6 bases). CDR3 size: 17 residues. V was cut by 6 bases and J by 0 bases, with 15 bases left in between. CDR1 KGHSH and CDR2 LQKENI come from the germline V gene. CDR3 loop: CASSPIIGSSGANVLTF. The CDR3 DNA sequence: TGTGCCAGCTCCCCTATTATCGGGAGCTCTGGGGCCAACGTCCTGACTTTC.

V is TRBV28 and J is TRBJ1-1; D is ambiguous. Germline V gene data show CDR1 as MDHEN and CDR2 as SYDVKM. Trimming pared 6 bases from V and 0 bases from J, leaving 14 bases between. The CDR3 extends over 15 amino acids. CDR3 amino acids: CASSLVQSMNTEAFF. In nucleotides, the CDR3 is TGTGCCAGCAGCTTGGTACAGAGCATGAACACTGAAGCTTTCTTT.

The rearrangement links TRBV11-2 to TRBJ2-7; unclear D gene. Germline CDR1 reads SGHAT; CDR2 reads FQNNGV. This CDR3 is built from 13 residues. V was clipped by 0 bases and J by 4 bases, with 7 bases between them. CDR3 DNA sequence: TGTGCCAGCAGCTTAGATCAGGCTTACGAGCAGTACTTC. It yields the protein CASSLDQAYEQYF.

This sequence joins TRBV10-3 and TRBJ1-2; D uncertain. The germline V gene encodes CDR1 ENHRY and CDR2 SYGVKD. Trimming stripped 5 bases from V and 3 bases from J, with 10 bases between. The CDR3 runs 13 residues. DNA of the CDR3: TGTGCCATCAGTATGGAGGTTCACTATGGCTACACCTTC. This sequence encodes CAISMEVHYGYTF.

CDR3 coding DNA: TGTGCCAGCAACCAGGACAGCCGCTACGAGCAGTACTTC. This encodes CASNQDSRYEQYF. The rearrangement uses TRBV27 and TRBJ2-7; the D gene is possibly TRBD1 (6 bases). V was clipped by 7 bases and J by 3 bases, with 13 bases between them. The CDR3 has 13 amino acids. Germline-derived CDR1 and CDR2 are MNHEY and SMNVEV (reference sequence).

The V gene is TRBV21-1, the J gene TRBJ1-2. TRBV21-1 is reported as a pseudogene. CDR3 length: 14 residues. CDR3 region: CASSIKGGWYGYTF. In DNA form, the CDR3 reads TGTGCCAGCAGCATTAAGGGGGGGTGGTATGGCTACACCTTC.

This clone was counted only a few times. The rearrangement uses TRBV28 and TRBJ1-1, with TRBD1 identical over 7 bases. V shed 5 bases, J shed 6 bases, and the junction held 9 bases outside the gene matches. This CDR3 has 14 residues. CDR1 is MDHEN, CDR2 SYDVKM, per germline. CDR3 sequence reads: CASSGPGQTPEAFF. The CDR3 coding sequence is TGTGCCAGCAGTGGACCGGGACAGACCCCTGAAGCTTTCTTT.

The V call is TRBV7-6, the J call TRBJ2-7; 8 bases are a match to TRBD1. Germline V gene data show CDR1 as SGHVS and CDR2 as FNYEAQ. J lost 1 base, V lost 5 bases, and 7 bases had no gene match. This CDR3 has 15 amino acids. CDR3 residues: CASSANQGASYEQYF. The CDR3 coding sequence is TGTGCCAGCAGCGCAAATCAGGGGGCATCCTACGAGCAGTACTTC. Full variable domain (rest looked up from reference TRBV7-6 and TRBJ2-7): GAGVSQSPRYKVTKRGQDVALRCDPISGHVSLYWYRQALGQGPEFLTYFNYEAQQDKSGLPNDRFSAERPEGSISTLTIQRTEQRDSAMYRCASSANQGASYEQYFGPGTRLTVT.

This chain connects TRBV28 to TRBJ1-4; D possibly corresponds to TRBD1 (6 bases). This CDR3 is 13 amino acids long. Germline V gives CDR1 MDHEN, CDR2 SYDVKM. The V end was cut by 7 bases, the J end by 5 bases, with 11 bases between. In DNA form, the CDR3 reads TGTGCCAGCAACGGACAGAACAATGAAAAACTGTTTTTT. This translates into CASNGQNNEKLFF.

For the CDR3, the DNA is TGTGCCAGCACCCCCCCCAGGGGCTACACCGGGGAGCTGTTTTTT. Translated, it gives CASTPPRGYTGELFF. This chain joins TRBV6-2 or TRBV6-3 and TRBJ2-2, with a tentative D call TRBD1 (6 bases). The germline gives CDR1 MNHEY, CDR2 SVGEGT. The V gene lost 7 bases and the J gene lost 3 bases, with 15 bases spanning the gap. There are 15 residues in the CDR3.